These 14 T cell receptor beta chains were sequenced from one sample in a study of T cell responses to AZD1222 COVID-19 vaccine (dated by TCRdb to the early 2020s). The meaning of the sample's time point label: about 28 days (+/-7) after the second vaccine dose. Receptors were amplified or captured by the immunoSEQ multiplex PCR assay. TCRdb mirrors the immuneACCESS table, restricted to in-frame sequences. Some clones are absent from its copies; in checked studies, under half trace to an unresolved V gene, and the reason for the others is unknown. The sample includes approximately 200,000 clones, with roughly 90% observed a single time. The ten largest clones add up to about 3.5% of the sample. The material was peripheral blood, obtained 28 days after the second AZD1222 dose. The receptors derive from an adult who received the AZD1222 COVID-19 vaccine.

The gene calls are TRBV10-3 and TRBJ2-1, with 11 positions matching TRBD2. CDR1 is ENHRY and CDR2 is SYGVKD in the germline V gene. The CDR3 runs to 14 residues. Trimming removed 6 bases from V and 10 bases from J; junction bases left unmatched: 8. The CDR3 nucleotides read TGTGCCATCAGCCCACTAGCGGGAGAAGTGGAGCAGTTCTTC. As protein: CAISPLAGEVEQFF.

The rearrangement joins TRBV12-5 to TRBJ2-5; D is unclear. There are 12 residues in the CDR3. Trimming shortened V by 9 bases and J by 2 bases, and 10 bases separated the two germline ends. Germline loops: CDR1 LGHNT, CDR2 FRNRAP. As DNA, the CDR3 is TGTGCTAGCACAGAGAATCAAGAGACCCAGTACTTC. Translating gives CASTENQETQYF.

This chain connects TRBV5-8 to TRBJ2-7, with TRBD2 as a possible D gene (5 bases). Trimming stripped 6 bases from V and 1 base from J, with 17 bases between. The CDR3 runs 15 residues. Germline V lookup: CDR1 SGHTS, CDR2 YDEGEE. The CDR3 DNA is TGTGCCAGCACGGGGATAAGCGGACCTTCCTACGAGCAGTACTTC. Translating it yields CASTGISGPSYEQYF.

The V call is TRBV7-3, the J call TRBJ2-3; 11 bases match TRBD2. V shed 5 bases, J shed 7 bases, and the junction held 8 bases outside the gene matches. CDR3 length: 15 amino acids. Germline CDR1 and CDR2: SGHTA and FQGTGA. The CDR3 DNA follows: TGTGCCAGCAGCATTACCGGGACTAGCGGCAATACGCAGTATTTT. It yields the protein CASSITGTSGNTQYF.

This chain links TRBV25-1 with TRBJ2-5; TRBD1 agrees at 8 bases. V dropped 7 bases and J dropped 3; count of bases not matched to a gene: 4. Germline loops: CDR1 MGHDK, CDR2 SYGVNS. The CDR3 covers 13 residues. CDR3 nucleotides: TGTGCCAGCAAGAGGGGACAGGAAGAGACCCAGTACTTC. This gives the protein CASKRGQEETQYF.

The chain joins TRBV13 to TRBJ1-2, with D tentatively TRBD1 (5 bases). Germline lookup yields CDR1 PRHDT and CDR2 FYEKMQ (reference sequence). The CDR3 extends over 14 amino acids. Trimming cost V 0 bases and J 5 bases, with 10 bases left between them. The CDR3 sequence: CASSLGEQDYGYTF. CDR3 in DNA: TGTGCCAGCAGCTTAGGGGAACAGGATTATGGCTACACCTTC.

The chain links TRBV3-1 (or the pseudogene TRBV3-2) to TRBJ1-2, with D possibly TRBD1 on 5 matching bases. CDR1 and CDR2 from the germline V gene are LGHDT and YNNKEL (reference sequence). V lost 3 bases and J lost 8, with 19 bases in between. CDR3 length equals 15 residues. The chain's CDR3 is CASSQVRQGVNGYTF. CDR3 DNA: TGTGCCAGCAGCCAGGTTCGGCAGGGTGTTAACGGCTACACCTTC.

The rearrangement links TRBV18 to TRBJ1-3; D remains ambiguous. Germline V CDR1 and CDR2: KGHSH, LQKENI. V dropped 4 bases and J dropped 4 bases, with 8 bases sitting between them. The CDR3 is made up of 13 amino acids. CDR3 sequence reads: CASSQGRGNTIYF. CDR3 in DNA: TGTGCCAGCTCACAAGGGCGCGGAAACACCATATATTTT.

This clone was observed a handful of times. This rearrangement joins TRBV3-1 (or the pseudogene TRBV3-2) to TRBJ1-1; 7 nucleotides line up with TRBD1. CDR3 length: 13 amino acids. J gave up 4 bases and V 4 bases, and 3 bases lay outside the gene matches. Germline CDR1 LGHDT, CDR2 YNNKEL (reference sequence). The DNA for the CDR3 is TGTGCCAGCAGCCCGGGACAGATCACTGAAGCTTTCTTT. This encodes CASSPGQITEAFF.

The CDR3 region is CAWSVWGEAFF. CDR3 nucleotides: TGTGCCTGGAGTGTATGGGGGGAAGCTTTCTTT. The chain has TRBV30 and TRBJ1-1; D perhaps matches TRBD1 (5 bases). This CDR3 contains 11 residues. V was cut by 0 bases and J by 8 bases, with 7 bases left in between. Per germline, CDR1 GTSNPN and CDR2 SVGIG (reference sequence). Full variable domain (remainder filled in from reference TRBV30 and TRBJ1-1): SQTIHQWPATLVQPVGSPLSLECTVEGTSNPNLYWYRQAAGRGLQLLFYSVGIGQISSEVPQNLSASRPQDRQFILSSKKLLLSDSGFYLCAWSVWGEAFFGQGTRLTVV.

The V and J genes are TRBV19 and TRBJ1-2; possibly TRBD1 for D (5 bases). The V gene's germline CDR1 is LNHDA and CDR2 SQIVND (reference sequence). The CDR3 extends over 13 amino acids. Trimming took 5 bases from V and 8 from J, leaving 15 bases between them. The CDR3 here is CASSVQGVGGYTF. CDR3 DNA sequence: TGTGCCAGTAGTGTCCAGGGCGTGGGGGGCTACACCTTC. Full variable domain (remainder filled in from reference TRBV19 and TRBJ1-2): DGGITQSPKYLFRKEGQNVTLSCEQNLNHDAMYWYRQDPGQGLRLIYYSQIVNDFQKGDIAEGYSVSREKKESFPLTVTSAQKNPTAFYLCASSVQGVGGYTFGSGTRLTVV.

The chain recombines TRBV11-3 with TRBJ2-1; either TRBD1 or TRBD2 may supply D (5 bases each). The CDR3 is 16 amino acids. The germline gives CDR1 SGHNT, CDR2 YENEEA. The V gene lost 0 bases and the J gene lost 0 bases, with 9 bases spanning the gap. The CDR3 reads CASSLEGTDSYNEQFF. In nucleotides, the CDR3 is TGTGCCAGCAGCTTAGAGGGGACGGACTCCTACAATGAGCAGTTCTTC. Filled out from reference TRBV11-3 and TRBJ2-1, the complete variable domain reads EAGVVQSPRYKIIEKKQPVAFWCNPISGHNTLYWYLQNLGQGPELLIRYENEEAVDDSQLPKDRFSAERLKGVDSTLKIQPAELGDSAVYLCASSLEGTDSYNEQFFGPGTRLTVL.

The chain joins TRBV27 to TRBJ1-1; 7 bases are a match to TRBD1. V dropped 6 bases and J dropped 2; count of bases not matched to a gene: 3. Per the germline V gene, CDR1 is MNHEY and CDR2 is SMNVEV (reference sequence). The CDR3 consists of 13 residues. CDR3: CASRRGLNTEAFF. As DNA, the CDR3 is TGTGCCAGCAGGAGGGGGCTTAACACTGAAGCTTTCTTT.

The chain has TRBV2 and TRBJ2-7, with D hard to call. V lost 4 bases and J lost 0, with 10 bases in between. The germline CDR1 and CDR2 sequences are SNHLY and FYNNEI. The CDR3 is 14 amino acids. CDR3 coding DNA: TGTGCCAGCAGTGTGCAGGAATACTCCTACGAGCAGTACTTC. Translation gives CASSVQEYSYEQYF.